This T cell receptor beta chain comes out of a study of blood T cells in healthy people across ages. This clonotype was counted only a few times. Trimming cost V 4 bases and J 0 bases, with 14 bases left between them. In germline, CDR1 is SGHTS, CDR2 YDEGEE. This CDR3 spans 16 amino acids. Then a second PCR, running about 7 to 11 cycles, was carried out with a sample-barcoded 5' primer and a J-beta primer mix. TCRdb re-analysed the 5' RACE reads in MiXCR, keeping a single row per CDR3 protein. The sample records 450,000 to 650,000 distinct CDR3 sequences, approximately 25% being singletons. The same sample was also used in a study of T cells of mothers and their children. That study reports: No clone of persistent microchimeric T cells was detected.

This TCR derives from a boy aged 5-17 years in good health. Material: blood. The chain joins TRBV5-8 to TRBJ2-4; D may be TRBD1 (6 bases). The CDR3 bases are TGTGCCAGCAGCCGAACAGGGACGGTAGCCAAAAACATTCAGTACTTC. It codes for CASSRTGTVAKNIQYF.